This T cell receptor beta chain comes out of a study of blood T cell repertoires in COVID-19 (TCRdb year 2020). Regarding the complete study: Samples from collaborators originated in the United States, Italy and Spain and spanned both the acute and convalescent phases of COVID-19. The material from the prospective study consisted of cDNA or gDNA derived from T cells, B-cell-depleted T cells, or PBMCs. The dataset comprised deeply sampled blood TCRbeta repertoires from subjects exposed to, actively infected with, or recovered from COVID-19. The repertoires were made available in a free public database intended to serve as a resource for research on the immune response to SARS-CoV-2. Samples came from the ongoing ImmuneRACE study (first 160 participants) plus 1,254 subjects from 6 global collaborators. A de-identified subject ID, COVID-19 status, age in years and sex were almost always included in the sample metadata. Where HLA class I and class II types were available, the types were taken from metadata supplied by the sample provider, not from assay-based typing.

Comments on this clone: Its antigen is currently not known. No quality values exist for individual bases; no much larger clone is one base distant.

What the work shows at the level of the full study, not this receptor alone: Clinical and demographic metadata were provided uncurated, with the amount varying by source and participant.

TCRbeta CDR3 regions were amplified from genomic DNA by means of the immunoSEQ Assay, a bias-controlled multiplex PCR. In the source study's methods: The number of nucleated cells in each sample was estimated by amplification of reference gene primers within the assay. Sequence reads were collapsed and filtered to measure the absolute abundance of every unique TCRbeta CDR3 rearrangement. For each sample, productive Simpson clonality was calculated by taking the square root of Simpson's diversity index across productive rearrangements. Drawn from immuneACCESS, this table holds only the in-frame rearrangements with V and J called that TCRdb kept. Clones are partly lost; checked studies trace under half to an unresolved V gene and leave the rest unexplained. The DNA gave D and trimming, while V, J and clone size come from that table. Across this sample there are 210,000 or so clones, with approximately 81% seen only once. Of the sample, 20% is held by the ten largest clones.

Whole blood was collected in K2EDTA tubes by collaborating institutions according to the institutions' own protocols. Collaborator samples were shipped for TCRbeta analysis as frozen whole blood, isolated PBMCs, or DNA extracted from either sample type. The sample comprised peripheral blood. This receptor was identified in a human donor in a cohort sampled during active COVID-19.

The DNA is TGTGCCAGCAGTGGGAGGTCAAACACCATATATTTT. The resulting protein is CASSGRSNTIYF. The receptor chain draws on TRBV5-4 and TRBJ1-3; no D segment can be confidently identified. The cysteine opens and the phenylalanine closes a CDR3 of 12 amino acids. The retained sequence is limited to the CDR3, 36 bases, with the frame set at the first base. In the germline V gene (reference sequence), CDR1 corresponds to SGHNT and CDR2 to YYREEE. V lost 5 bases and J lost 6 bases; the stretch between them is 9 bases long.